This T cell receptor beta chain was captured by sequencing in a study of T cell responses to AZD1222 COVID-19 vaccine. Study observations and caveats: At study baseline, merely about 6 AZD1222 recipients were seropositive. Researchers took repertoire samples only after the peak T cell response had come.

The sample holds one count of this clone. The antigen remains undetermined. The CDR3 contains 15 residues. The V gene's germline CDR1 is LNHDA and CDR2 SQIVND (reference sequence). The V end lost 3 bases, the J end lost 2 bases, and 12 bases lay between the germline ends. Produced via immunoSEQ multiplex PCR; TCRdb's table is partial and in-frame only. The sample has some 130,000 clones; approximately 91% are singletons. This clonotype originated in an adult who received the AZD1222 COVID-19 vaccine. This specimen was peripheral blood, taken 28 days after the second AZD1222 dose. This sequence joins TRBV19 and TRBJ2-3, with D perhaps assigned TRBD1 or TRBD2 (5 bases each). The DNA for the CDR3 is TGTGCCAGTAGTATTGGGGGACGCTCCACAGATACGCAGTATTTT. Protein product: CASSIGGRSTDTQYF.